The 14 T cell receptor beta chains in this list originate from one sample, sequenced in a study of vaccination effects on CD4 cells after COVID-19. A 10-day culture period preceded the isolation of CD4+ T cells. Participants received two doses of either the BNT162b2 or mRNA-1273 vaccine. For these TCRs, the target antigens are not known. The method was immunoSEQ multiplex PCR; TCRdb's version includes in-frame clones alone and lacks a portion of them. The sample yields about 73,000 clones, less than 75% seen once. Sequenced material: CD4+ T cells from PBMCs cultured without peptide, taken after COVID-19 vaccination. The source is a human donor who received a COVID-19 vaccine.

The chain couples TRBV18 to TRBJ1-1; TRBD1 aligns across 9 bases. The junction had 6 bases not matched to a gene; V was cut back by 6 bases and J by 1 base. Germline loops: CDR1 KGHSH, CDR2 LQKENI. This CDR3 contains 15 residues. DNA of the CDR3: TGTGCCAGCTCTCAGGGACAGGGAGGGAACACTGAAGCTTTCTTT. Protein sequence: CASSQGQGGNTEAFF.

The CDR3 region has the DNA TGCGCCAGCAGCTTGGTTCGCGGGGGAAGCACAGATACGCAGTATTTT. The encoded protein is CASSLVRGGSTDTQYF. The chain employs TRBV5-1 and TRBJ2-3; 7 bases fit TRBD2. The CDR3 runs 16 residues. CDR1 is SGHRS and CDR2 is YFSETQ in the germline V gene. Trimming at V came to 0 bases and at J to 0 bases, leaving 4 bases not matched to a gene.

The genes are TRBV7-9 and TRBJ1-2; 9 positions match TRBD1. The CDR3 is made up of 15 amino acids. The V gene's germline CDR1 is SEHNR and CDR2 FQNEAQ (reference sequence). The ends lost 4 bases at V and 4 bases at J; junction bases unmatched: 7. CDR3 loop: CASSSPATGGYGYTF. For the CDR3, the DNA is TGTGCCAGCAGCTCCCCGGCGACAGGGGGCTATGGCTACACCTTC.

V gene TRBV6-1 combines with J gene TRBJ1-1, with TRBD1 matching over 7 bases. J gave up 4 bases and V 3 bases, and 2 bases lay outside the gene matches. CDR3 length: 13 residues. Germline V CDR1 and CDR2: MNHNS, SASEGT. CDR3 DNA sequence: TGTGCCAGCAGTGACAGGGGGAGCACTGAAGCTTTCTTT. Translating gives CASSDRGSTEAFF.

The chain employs TRBV19 and TRBJ1-5; no clear D gene. In germline, CDR1 is LNHDA, CDR2 SQIVND (reference sequence). Deletions cut 3 bases from V and 0 bases from J, with 9 bases between. The CDR3 loop spans 15 amino acids. The CDR3 DNA reads TGTGCCAGTAGTATTTATGTTTATAGCAATCAGCCCCAGCATTTT. This gives the protein CASSIYVYSNQPQHF.

The table lists this clone with a count of one. The chain joins TRBV19 to TRBJ2-5, with 11 bases lining up with TRBD2. CDR1 is LNHDA, CDR2 SQIVND, per germline (reference sequence). The CDR3 loop spans 17 amino acids. V lost 0 bases to trimming and J lost 3 bases; unmatched junction nucleotides: 6. In DNA form, the CDR3 reads TGTGCCAGTAGTATAGAAACTAGCGGGGGCCCAAAAGAGACCCAGTACTTC. The encoded protein is CASSIETSGGPKETQYF.

This clone was detected only once. The rearrangement joins TRBV19 to TRBJ2-1, with 7 bases identical to TRBD2. The CDR3 is 14 amino acids. Trimming took 8 bases from V and 3 from J; bases not matched to a gene: 7. Germline CDR1 reads LNHDA; CDR2 reads SQIVND (reference sequence). As DNA, the CDR3 is TGTGCCAGTGTTCAGGGAGGGAACTACAATGAGCAGTTCTTC. Its translation is CASVQGGNYNEQFF.

The CDR3 nucleotides read TGTGCCAGCAGCAGCCAAAGGGACACCAACTACGAGCAGTACGTC. Protein: CASSSQRDTNYEQYV. V is TRBV21-1 and J is TRBJ2-7; the table names TRBD1, a call not compared with the DNA. TRBV21-1 is termed a pseudogene. The CDR3 has 15 residues.

The V and J genes are TRBV7-2 and TRBJ2-3; possibly TRBD1 for D (5 bases). The CDR3 sequence is 16 residues long. Trimming left V 1 base short and J 6 bases short, with 17 bases between. CDR1 is SGHTA, CDR2 FQGNSA, per germline. The CDR3 loop reads CASSLVRTSPLDTQYF. In DNA, the CDR3 is TGTGCCAGCAGCTTAGTCAGGACATCTCCGCTGGATACGCAGTATTTT.

The CDR3 region has the DNA TGTGCCAGCAGCGCGGGGGTCGACAGGGGCCCCTCCGGCTACACCTTC. It translates to CASSAGVDRGPSGYTF. The chain uses TRBV9 and TRBJ1-2; 8 bases fit TRBD1. V lost 3 bases, J lost 8 bases, and 15 bases stayed unmatched. The CDR3 contains 16 residues. Germline V gene lookup returns CDR1 SGDLS and CDR2 YYNGEE.

V gene TRBV14 combines with J gene TRBJ1-2; the D is unclear. Trimming cost V 1 base and J 2 bases, with 5 bases left between them. Germline-derived CDR1 and CDR2 are SGHDN and FVKESK. The CDR3 extends over 13 amino acids. The CDR3 DNA follows: TGTGCCAGCAGCCAAGGATTGAACTATGGCTACACCTTC. Translating it yields CASSQGLNYGYTF.

V and J are TRBV9 and TRBJ2-2; unclear D gene. The CDR3 totals 14 residues. Looked up from germline, CDR1 is SGDLS and CDR2 is YYNGEE. The ends were cut back, 2 bases at V and 2 bases at J, with 7 bases in the middle. The CDR3 loop reads CASSVGRNTGELFF. Here the CDR3 DNA reads TGTGCCAGCAGCGTCGGCAGAAACACCGGGGAGCTGTTTTTT.

The CDR3 DNA is TGTGCCAGCAGCTTCGCGGTAATAGCGGGGTACAATGAGCAGTTCTTC. It translates to CASSFAVIAGYNEQFF. The rearrangement joins TRBV3-1 (or the pseudogene TRBV3-2) to TRBJ2-1; 8 bases fit TRBD2. This CDR3 is built from 16 residues. The V gene end was trimmed by 5 bases and the J gene end by 4 bases; junction bases not matched to a gene: 10. Germline values: CDR1 LGHDT, CDR2 YNNKEL (reference sequence).

This clone was counted only a few times. This chain connects TRBV7-8 to TRBJ2-7, with 9 bases matching TRBD2. This CDR3 spans 15 amino acids. Trimming took 0 bases from V and 2 from J; bases not matched to a gene: 2. CDR1 and CDR2 from the germline V gene are SGHVS and FQNEAQ. The CDR3 loop is CASSLAAGGPYEQYV. CDR3 sequence (DNA): TGTGCCAGCAGCTTAGCTGCGGGGGGGCCCTACGAGCAGTACGTC.